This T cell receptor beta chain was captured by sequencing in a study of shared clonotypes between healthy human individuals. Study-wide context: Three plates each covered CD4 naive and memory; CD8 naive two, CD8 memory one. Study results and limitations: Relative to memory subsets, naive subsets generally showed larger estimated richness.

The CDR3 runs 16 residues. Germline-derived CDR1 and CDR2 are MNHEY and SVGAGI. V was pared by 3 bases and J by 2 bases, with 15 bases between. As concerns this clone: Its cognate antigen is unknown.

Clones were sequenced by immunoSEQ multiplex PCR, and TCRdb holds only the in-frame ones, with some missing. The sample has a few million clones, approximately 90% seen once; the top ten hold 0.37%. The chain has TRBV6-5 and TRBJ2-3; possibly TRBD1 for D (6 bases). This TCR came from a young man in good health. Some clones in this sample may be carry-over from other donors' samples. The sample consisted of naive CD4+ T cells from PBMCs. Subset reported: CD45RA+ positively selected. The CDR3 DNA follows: TGTGCCAGCAGTTATAGGTGGGACACCTCCACAGATACGCAGTATTTT. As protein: CASSYRWDTSTDTQYF.